These 5 T cell receptor beta chains were sequenced from one sample in a study of blood T cell repertoires in COVID-19 (dated by TCRdb to 2018 to 2021). The protocol used for the library was the immunoSEQ multiplex PCR assay. This immuneACCESS table, as held by TCRdb, lists in-frame sequences with V and J called but not all clones. Of the missing ones, under half trace to an unresolved V gene in checked studies; the others have no known cause. This sample lists about 300,000 clones; approximately 84% were detected once. The leading ten clones occupy roughly 1.5% of the sample. Sequenced input: peripheral blood. Receptor source: a human donor with COVID-19, enrolled during active disease. The donor label of this sample is uncertain.

The chain employs TRBV30 and TRBJ1-6, with D perhaps TRBD1 (6 bases). Trimming stripped 2 bases from V and 2 bases from J, with 10 bases between. The CDR3 sequence is 15 residues long. CDR1 and CDR2 from the germline V gene are GTSNPN and SVGIG (reference sequence). The CDR3 sequence: CAWSLQGAYNSPLHF. The CDR3 bases are TGTGCCTGGAGTCTACAGGGCGCCTATAATTCACCCCTCCACTTT.

The chain carries TRBV7-3 and TRBJ1-6, with a weak D call TRBD1 (5 bases). CDR1 and CDR2 from the germline V gene are SGHTA and FQGTGA. This CDR3 has 15 amino acids. V gave up 2 bases and J gave up 8 bases, with 13 bases separating them. The CDR3, as DNA: TGTGCCAGCAGCTTAGATGGGGCAGTGGATTCACCCCTCCACTTT. It codes for CASSLDGAVDSPLHF.

The gene calls are TRBV6-5 and TRBJ1-2; D possibly corresponds to TRBD1 (6 bases). V dropped 7 bases and J dropped 7 bases, with 22 bases sitting between them. Germline CDR1 is MNHEY and CDR2 is SVGAGI. The CDR3 is 15 residues long. The CDR3 nucleotides read TGTGCCAGCACCCCTACTCCCGGGACACCCTCTGGCTACACCTTC. It codes for CASTPTPGTPSGYTF.

The V call is TRBV11-1, the J call TRBJ2-1; 7 positions match TRBD2. J lost 10 bases, V lost 4 bases, and 7 bases had no gene match. CDR3 length: 13 residues. Looked up from germline, CDR1 is SGHAT and CDR2 is FQDESV (reference sequence). CDR3: CASSSSLAEEQFF. The CDR3 bases are TGTGCCAGCAGCTCCTCCCTAGCGGAGGAGCAGTTCTTC. The full variable domain, with the rest looked up from reference TRBV11-1 and TRBJ2-1, is EAEVAQSPRYKITEKSQAVAFWCDPISGHATLYWYRQILGQGPELLVQFQDESVVDDSQLPKDRFSAERLKGVDSTLKIQPAELGDSAMYLCASSSSLAEEQFFGPGTRLTVL.

The chain combines TRBV10-1 with TRBJ2-3; tentatively, D is TRBD2 (5 bases). Germline CDR1 is WNHNN and CDR2 is SYGVQD (reference sequence). V was clipped by 6 bases and J by 5 bases, with 15 bases between them. The CDR3 is 14 amino acids. CDR3: CASSPALGGDTQYF. The CDR3 coding sequence is TGCGCCAGCAGCCCAGCCTTAGGAGGAGATACGCAGTATTTT.